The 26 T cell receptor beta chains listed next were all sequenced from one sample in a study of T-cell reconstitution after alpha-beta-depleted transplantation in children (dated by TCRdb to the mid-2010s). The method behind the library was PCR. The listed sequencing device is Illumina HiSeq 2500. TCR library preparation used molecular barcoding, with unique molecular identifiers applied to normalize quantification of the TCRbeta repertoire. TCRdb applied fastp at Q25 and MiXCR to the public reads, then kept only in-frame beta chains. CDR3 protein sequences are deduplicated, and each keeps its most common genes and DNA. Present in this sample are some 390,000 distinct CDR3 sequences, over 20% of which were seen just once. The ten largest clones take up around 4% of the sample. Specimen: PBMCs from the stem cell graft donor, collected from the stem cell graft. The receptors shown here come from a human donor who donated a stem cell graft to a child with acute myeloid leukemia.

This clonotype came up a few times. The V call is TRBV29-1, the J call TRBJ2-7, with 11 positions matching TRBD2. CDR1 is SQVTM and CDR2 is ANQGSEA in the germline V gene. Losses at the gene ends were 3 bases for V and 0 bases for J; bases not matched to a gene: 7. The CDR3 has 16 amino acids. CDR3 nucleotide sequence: TGCAGCGTTGAGACTCAGACTAGCGGGGTCTCCTACGAGCAGTACTTC. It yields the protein CSVETQTSGVSYEQYF.

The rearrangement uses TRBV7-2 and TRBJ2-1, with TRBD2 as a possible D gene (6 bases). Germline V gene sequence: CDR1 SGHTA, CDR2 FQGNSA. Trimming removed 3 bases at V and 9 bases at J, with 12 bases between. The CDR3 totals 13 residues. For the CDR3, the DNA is TGTGCCAGCAGCTTGGACGGACTACCTGAGCAGTTCTTC. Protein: CASSLDGLPEQFF.

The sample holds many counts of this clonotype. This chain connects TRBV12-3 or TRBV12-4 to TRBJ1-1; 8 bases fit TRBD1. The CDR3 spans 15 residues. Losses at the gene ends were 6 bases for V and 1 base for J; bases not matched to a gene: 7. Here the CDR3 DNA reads TGTGCCAGCAGGACGACAGGGGAAAGGAACACTGAAGCTTTCTTT. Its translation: CASRTTGERNTEAFF.

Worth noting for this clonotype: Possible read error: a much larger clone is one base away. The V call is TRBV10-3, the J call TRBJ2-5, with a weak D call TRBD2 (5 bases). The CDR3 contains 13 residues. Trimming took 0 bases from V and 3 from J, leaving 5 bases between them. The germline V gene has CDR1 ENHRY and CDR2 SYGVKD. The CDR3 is CAISESREETQYF. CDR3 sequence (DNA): TGTGCCATCAGTGAGTCGCGGGAAGAGACCCAGTACTTC.

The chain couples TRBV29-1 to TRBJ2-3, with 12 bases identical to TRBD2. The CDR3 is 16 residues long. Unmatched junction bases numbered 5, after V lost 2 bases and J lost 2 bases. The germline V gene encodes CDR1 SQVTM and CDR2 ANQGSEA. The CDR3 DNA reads TGCAGCGTTGAACAGACTAGCGGGAGTTACACAGATACGCAGTATTTT. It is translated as CSVEQTSGSYTDTQYF.

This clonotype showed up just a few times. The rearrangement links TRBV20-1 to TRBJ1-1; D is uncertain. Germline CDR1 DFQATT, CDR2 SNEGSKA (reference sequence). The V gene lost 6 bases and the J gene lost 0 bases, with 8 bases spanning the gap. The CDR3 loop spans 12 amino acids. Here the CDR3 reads CSATKMNTEAFF. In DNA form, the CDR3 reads TGCAGTGCCACTAAGATGAACACTGAAGCTTTCTTT.

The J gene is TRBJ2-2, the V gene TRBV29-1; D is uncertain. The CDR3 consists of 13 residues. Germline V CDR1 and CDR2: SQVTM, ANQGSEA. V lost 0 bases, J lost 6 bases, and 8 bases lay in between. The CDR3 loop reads CSVEDRVSGELFF. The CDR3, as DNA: TGCAGCGTTGAAGATCGGGTCTCCGGGGAGCTGTTTTTT.

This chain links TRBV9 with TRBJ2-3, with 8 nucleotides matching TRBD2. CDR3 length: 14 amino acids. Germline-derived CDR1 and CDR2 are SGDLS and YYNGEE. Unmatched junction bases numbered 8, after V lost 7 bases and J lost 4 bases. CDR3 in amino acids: CASGPGGQSDTQYF. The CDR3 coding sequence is TGTGCCAGCGGTCCGGGAGGGCAATCAGATACGCAGTATTTT.

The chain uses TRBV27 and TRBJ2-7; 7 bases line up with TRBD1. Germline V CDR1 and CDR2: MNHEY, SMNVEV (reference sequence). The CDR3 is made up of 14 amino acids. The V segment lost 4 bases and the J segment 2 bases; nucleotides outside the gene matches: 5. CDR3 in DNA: TGTGCCAGCAGTTCCGGACAGGAAACCTACGAGCAGTACTTC. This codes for CASSSGQETYEQYF.

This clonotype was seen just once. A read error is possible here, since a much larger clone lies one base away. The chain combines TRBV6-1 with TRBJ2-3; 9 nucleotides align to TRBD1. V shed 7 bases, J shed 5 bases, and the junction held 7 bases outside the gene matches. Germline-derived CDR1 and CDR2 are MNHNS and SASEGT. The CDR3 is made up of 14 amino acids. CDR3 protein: CASTPGQGVDTQYF. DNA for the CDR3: TGTGCCAGCACCCCGGGACAGGGAGTAGATACGCAGTATTTT.

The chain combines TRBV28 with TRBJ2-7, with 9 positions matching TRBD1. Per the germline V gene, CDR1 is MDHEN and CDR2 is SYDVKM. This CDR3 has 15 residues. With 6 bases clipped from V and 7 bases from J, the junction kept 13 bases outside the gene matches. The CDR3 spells CASRPDRGAWWEQYF. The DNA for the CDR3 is TGTGCCAGCAGACCTGACAGGGGGGCCTGGTGGGAGCAGTACTTC.

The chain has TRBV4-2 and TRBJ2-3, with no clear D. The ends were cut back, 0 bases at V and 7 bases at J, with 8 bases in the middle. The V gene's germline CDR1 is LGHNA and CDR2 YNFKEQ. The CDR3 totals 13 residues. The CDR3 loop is CASSQEIENTQYF. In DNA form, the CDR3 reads TGTGCCAGCAGCCAAGAGATTGAGAATACGCAGTATTTT.

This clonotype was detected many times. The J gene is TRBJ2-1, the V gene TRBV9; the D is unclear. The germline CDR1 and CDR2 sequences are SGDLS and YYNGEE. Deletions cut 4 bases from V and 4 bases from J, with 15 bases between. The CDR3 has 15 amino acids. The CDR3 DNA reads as TGTGCCAGCAGCCGCTACCAGGACGATTACAATGAGCAGTTCTTC. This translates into CASSRYQDDYNEQFF.

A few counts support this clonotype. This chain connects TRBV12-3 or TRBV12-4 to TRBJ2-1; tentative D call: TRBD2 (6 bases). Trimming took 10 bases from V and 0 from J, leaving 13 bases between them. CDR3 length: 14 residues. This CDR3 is CAISGLGSYNEQFF. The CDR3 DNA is TGTGCCATCTCGGGACTTGGCTCCTACAATGAGCAGTTCTTC.

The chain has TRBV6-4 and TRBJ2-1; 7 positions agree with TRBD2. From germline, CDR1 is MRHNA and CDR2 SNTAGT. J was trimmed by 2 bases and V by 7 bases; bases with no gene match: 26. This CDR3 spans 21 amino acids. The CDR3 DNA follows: TGTGCCAGCACCCCTTTCCTGAATGGCGGGAGAACCGATTTGGCCTACAATGAGCAGTTCTTC. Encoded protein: CASTPFLNGGRTDLAYNEQFF.

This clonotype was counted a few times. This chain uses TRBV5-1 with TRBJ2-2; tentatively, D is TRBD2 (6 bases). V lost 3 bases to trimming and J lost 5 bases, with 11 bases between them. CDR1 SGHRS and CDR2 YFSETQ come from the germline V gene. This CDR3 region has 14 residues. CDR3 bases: TGCGCCAGCAGCTGGGGTAGCGGAACCGGGGAGCTGTTTTTT. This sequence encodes CASSWGSGTGELFF.

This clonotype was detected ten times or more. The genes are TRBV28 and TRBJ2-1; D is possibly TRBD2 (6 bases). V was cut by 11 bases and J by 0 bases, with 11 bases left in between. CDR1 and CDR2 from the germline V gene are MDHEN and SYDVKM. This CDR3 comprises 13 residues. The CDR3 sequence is CASAGRSYNEQFF. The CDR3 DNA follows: TGTGCCTCTGCGGGGCGCTCCTACAATGAGCAGTTCTTC.

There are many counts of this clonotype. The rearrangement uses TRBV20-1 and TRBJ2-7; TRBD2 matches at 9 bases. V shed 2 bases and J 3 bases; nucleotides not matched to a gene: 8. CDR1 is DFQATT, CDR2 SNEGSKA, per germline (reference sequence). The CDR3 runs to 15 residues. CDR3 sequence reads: CSARRPSGANYEQYF. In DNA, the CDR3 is TGCAGTGCTAGACGGCCTAGCGGGGCCAACTACGAGCAGTACTTC.

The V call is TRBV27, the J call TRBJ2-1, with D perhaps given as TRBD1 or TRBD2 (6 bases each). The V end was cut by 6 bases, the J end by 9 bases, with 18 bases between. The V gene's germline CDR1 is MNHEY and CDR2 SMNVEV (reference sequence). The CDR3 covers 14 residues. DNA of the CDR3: TGTGCCAGCAGGCAGGGGAGAGGGACTCTTGAGCAGTTCTTC. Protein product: CASRQGRGTLEQFF.

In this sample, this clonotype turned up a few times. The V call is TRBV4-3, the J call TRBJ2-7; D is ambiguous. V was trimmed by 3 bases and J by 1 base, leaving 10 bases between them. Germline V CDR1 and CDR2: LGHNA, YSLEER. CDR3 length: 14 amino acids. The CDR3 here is CASSQGKGSYEQYF. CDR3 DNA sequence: TGCGCCAGCAGCCAGGGGAAAGGATCCTACGAGCAGTACTTC.

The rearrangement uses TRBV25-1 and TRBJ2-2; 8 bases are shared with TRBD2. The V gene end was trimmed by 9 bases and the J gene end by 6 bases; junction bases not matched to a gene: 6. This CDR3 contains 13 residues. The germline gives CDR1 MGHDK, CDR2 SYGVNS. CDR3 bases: TGTGCCAGTGGGGGACTAGGTCCCGGGGAGCTGTTTTTT. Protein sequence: CASGGLGPGELFF.

CDR3 amino acids: CASSLWGGQETQYF. CDR3 in DNA: TGTGCCAGCAGTTTATGGGGCGGCCAAGAGACCCAGTACTTC. The chain is built from TRBV12-3 or TRBV12-4 and TRBJ2-5; TRBD1 might be the D (5 bases). CDR3 length: 14 amino acids. With 2 bases removed from V and 1 base from J, the gap between germline ends came to 8 bases.

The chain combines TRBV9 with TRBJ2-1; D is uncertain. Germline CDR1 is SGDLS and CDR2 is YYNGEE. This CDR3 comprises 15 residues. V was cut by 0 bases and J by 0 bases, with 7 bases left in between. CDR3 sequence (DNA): TGTGCCAGCAGCGTAGCTTCTAGCTCCTACAATGAGCAGTTCTTC. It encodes CASSVASSSYNEQFF.

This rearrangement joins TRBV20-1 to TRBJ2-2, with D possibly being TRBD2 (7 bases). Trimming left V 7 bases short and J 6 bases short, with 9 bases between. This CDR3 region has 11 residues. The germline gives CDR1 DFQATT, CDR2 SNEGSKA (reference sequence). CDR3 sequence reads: CSGGGAGELFF. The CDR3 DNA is TGCAGTGGGGGGGGCGCCGGGGAGCTGTTTTTT.

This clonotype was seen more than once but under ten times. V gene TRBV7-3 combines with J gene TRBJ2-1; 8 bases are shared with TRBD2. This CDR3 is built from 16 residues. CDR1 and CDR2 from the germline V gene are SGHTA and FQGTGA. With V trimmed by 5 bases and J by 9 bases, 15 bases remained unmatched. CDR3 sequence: CASSHGPGTSFPEQFF. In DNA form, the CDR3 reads TGTGCCAGCAGCCATGGTCCGGGGACTAGTTTTCCTGAGCAGTTCTTC.

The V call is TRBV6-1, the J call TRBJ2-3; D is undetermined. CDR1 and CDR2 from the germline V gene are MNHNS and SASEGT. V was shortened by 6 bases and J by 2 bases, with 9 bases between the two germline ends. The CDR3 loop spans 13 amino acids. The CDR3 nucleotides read TGTGCCAGCAGCCGGGTGCCCACAGATACGCAGTATTTT. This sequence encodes CASSRVPTDTQYF.